The rows below give T cell receptor beta chains drawn from one sample of a study of blood T cell repertoires in COVID-19. Method: immunoSEQ multiplex PCR; TCRdb's copy keeps in-frame clones and lacks some. The data hold about 240,000 clones, with roughly 86% observed a single time. The specimen was peripheral blood. These receptor sequences come from an elderly man with acute or convalescent COVID-19. Both conserved end residues are part of each CDR3. The D gene is left open where the match is weak. The listing skips clone size in some rows; elsewhere it reads once, few, many or a size class.

j_call	clone_size	v_call	d_call	cdr3_aa	cdr3_nt
TRBJ2-1	.	TRBV5-5	.	CASSLTGQNPNYNEQFF	TGTGCCAGCAGCTTAACAGGGCAGAATCCTAATTACAATGAGCAGTTCTTC
TRBJ1-6	few	TRBV5-1	TRBD1	CASGAGTGSSPLHF	TGCGCCAGCGGCGCCGGGACAGGGAGTTCACCCCTCCACTTT
TRBJ1-5	.	TRBV7-8	TRBD1	CASSSDRVQPQHF	TGTGCCAGCAGCTCGGACAGGGTTCAGCCCCAGCATTTT
TRBJ1-1	.	TRBV11-3	TRBD1	CASSLGQGAEAFF	TGTGCCAGCAGCCTGGGACAGGGGGCTGAAGCTTTCTTT
TRBJ1-4	.	TRBV15	.	CATSRGAGEKLFF	TGTGCCACCAGCAGAGGTGCCGGGGAAAAACTGTTTTTT
TRBJ1-4	.	TRBV5-1	.	CASSLGPRGATNEKLFF	TGCGCCAGCAGCTTGGGGCCCCGCGGTGCAACTAATGAAAAACTGTTTTTT
TRBJ1-4	.	TRBV6-5	TRBD1	CASRPGTANEKLFF	TGTGCCAGCAGGCCTGGGACAGCAAATGAAAAACTGTTTTTT
TRBJ1-5	.	TRBV28	.	CASTWGGNQPQHF	TGTGCCAGCACGTGGGGGGGCAATCAGCCCCAGCATTTT
TRBJ2-7	.	TRBV6-2/TRBV6-3	.	CASSSGFEQYF	TGTGCCAGCAGTTCAGGGTTCGAGCAGTACTTC
TRBJ1-1	once	TRBV6-6	TRBD1	CASSYPPTGTTEAFF	TGTGCCAGCAGTTACCCTCCGACAGGGACCACTGAAGCTTTCTTT
TRBJ2-1	.	TRBV11-2	TRBD2	CASSLFRAGEAEQFF	TGTGCCAGCAGCTTATTCAGGGCGGGAGAGGCTGAGCAGTTCTTC
TRBJ1-4	.	TRBV9	TRBD1	CASSPGTALLGEKLFF	TGTGCCAGCAGCCCCGGGACAGCTTTACTTGGAGAAAAACTGTTTTTT
TRBJ2-7	.	TRBV6-2/TRBV6-3	.	CASSWAPYEQYF	TGTGCCAGCAGTTGGGCCCCCTACGAGCAGTACTTC
TRBJ2-1	.	TRBV5-1	TRBD2	CASSGLAASRDNEQFF	TGCGCCAGCAGCGGACTAGCGGCATCCCGGGACAATGAGCAGTTCTTC
TRBJ1-1	once	TRBV4-2	.	CASSQVGTGGNTEAFF	TGTGCCAGCAGCCAAGTCGGGACTGGAGGGAACACTGAAGCTTTCTTT
TRBJ2-2	few	TRBV5-1	TRBD1	CASSLEGRGSGELFF	TGCGCCAGCAGCTTGGAGGGCAGGGGGTCCGGGGAGCTGTTTTTT
TRBJ1-2	.	TRBV6-5	.	CASSKTGKYYGYTF	TGTGCCAGCAGTAAGACAGGCAAATACTATGGCTACACCTTC
TRBJ1-2	.	TRBV6-1	.	CASSEATVGYTF	TGTGCCAGCAGTGAAGCGACAGTCGGCTACACCTTC
TRBJ2-1	.	TRBV7-6	TRBD1	CASSGPGQIYNEQFF	TGTGCCAGCAGCGGTCCGGGACAGATATACAATGAGCAGTTCTTC
TRBJ2-3	.	TRBV2	.	CASSERGFTDTQYF	TGTGCCAGCAGCGAGAGAGGGTTCACAGATACGCAGTATTTT
TRBJ1-2	.	TRBV7-9	.	CASSLGQQGYGYTF	TGTGCCAGCAGCTTAGGCCAACAGGGCTATGGCTACACCTTC
TRBJ2-7	.	TRBV7-2	.	CASSLDFGRGEQYF	TGTGCCAGCAGCTTAGATTTCGGTCGGGGCGAGCAGTACTTC
TRBJ2-7	.	TRBV6-2/TRBV6-3	.	CASSTDIGDRLYEQYF	TGTGCCAGCAGTACCGATATAGGAGACAGGTTGTACGAGCAGTACTTC
TRBJ1-1	.	TRBV6-5	.	CASSNTISNTEAFF	TGTGCCAGCAGTAACACAATATCCAACACTGAAGCTTTCTTT
TRBJ1-2	.	TRBV6-5	.	CASSPREPLGGYTF	TGTGCCAGCAGCCCGAGGGAGCCCCTCGGGGGCTACACCTTC
TRBJ1-4	.	TRBV15	.	CATSRGGLATNEKLFF	TGTGCCACCAGCAGAGGAGGCCTGGCAACTAATGAAAAACTGTTTTTT
TRBJ1-1	.	TRBV6-5	TRBD1	CASTDRGGTEAFF	TGTGCCAGCACAGACAGGGGAGGGACTGAAGCTTTCTTT
TRBJ1-2	.	TRBV5-6	.	CASSRTMGWGGRNYGYTF	TGTGCCAGCAGCCGTACGATGGGATGGGGAGGCAGGAACTATGGCTACACCTTC
TRBJ2-1	.	TRBV14	.	CASSPLEGGGLFEQFF	TGTGCCAGCAGCCCCCTTGAGGGGGGGGGCTTATTCGAGCAGTTCTTC
TRBJ1-4	.	TRBV6-5	.	CASLGTENEKLFF	TGTGCCAGCCTCGGGACTGAGAATGAAAAACTGTTTTTT
TRBJ1-5	once	TRBV12-5	.	CASAVDILGNQPQHF	TGTGCTAGTGCCGTGGACATCCTGGGCAATCAGCCCCAGCATTTT
TRBJ1-5	.	TRBV25-1	TRBD1	CASSDFGTGDQPQHF	TGTGCCAGCAGTGACTTCGGGACAGGGGATCAGCCCCAGCATTTT
TRBJ2-6	.	TRBV27	.	CASTPRAGANVLTF	TGTGCCAGCACCCCTCGGGCTGGGGCCAACGTCCTGACTTTC
TRBJ1-1	.	TRBV28	TRBD1	CASSLSAGGTPEAFF	TGTGCCAGCAGTTTATCGGCAGGGGGCACCCCTGAAGCTTTCTTT
TRBJ1-2	.	TRBV10-3	TRBD1	CAILGQADFINYGYTF	TGTGCCATTTTGGGACAGGCCGACTTCATTAACTATGGCTACACCTTC
TRBJ1-4	once	TRBV7-2	TRBD1	CASSLGTGGKEKLFF	TGTGCCAGCAGCTTAGGGACAGGGGGCAAGGAAAAACTGTTTTTT